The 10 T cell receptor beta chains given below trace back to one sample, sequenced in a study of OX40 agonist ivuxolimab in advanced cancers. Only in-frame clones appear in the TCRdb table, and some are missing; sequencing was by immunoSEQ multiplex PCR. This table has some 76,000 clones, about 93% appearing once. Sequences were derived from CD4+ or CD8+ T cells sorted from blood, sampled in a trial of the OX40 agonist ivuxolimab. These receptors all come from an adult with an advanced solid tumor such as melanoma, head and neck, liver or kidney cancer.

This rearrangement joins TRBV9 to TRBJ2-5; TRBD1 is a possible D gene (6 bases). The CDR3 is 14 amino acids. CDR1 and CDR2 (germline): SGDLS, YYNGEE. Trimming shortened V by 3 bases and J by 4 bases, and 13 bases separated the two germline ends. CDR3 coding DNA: TGTGCCAGCAGCGCATACAGGGTCGCAGAGACCCAGTACTTC. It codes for CASSAYRVAETQYF. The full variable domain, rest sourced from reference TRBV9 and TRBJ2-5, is DSGVTQTPKHLITATGQRVTLRCSPRSGDLSVYWYQQSLDQGLQFLIQYYNGEERAKGNILERFSAQQFPDLHSELNLSSLELGDSALYFCASSAYRVAETQYFGPGTRLLVL.

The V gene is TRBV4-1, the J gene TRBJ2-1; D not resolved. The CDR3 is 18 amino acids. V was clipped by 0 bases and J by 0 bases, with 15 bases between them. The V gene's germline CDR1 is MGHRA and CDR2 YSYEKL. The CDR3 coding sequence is TGCGCCAGCAGCCAAGAGATACGGTCCCCGACCTCCTACAATGAGCAGTTCTTC. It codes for CASSQEIRSPTSYNEQFF.

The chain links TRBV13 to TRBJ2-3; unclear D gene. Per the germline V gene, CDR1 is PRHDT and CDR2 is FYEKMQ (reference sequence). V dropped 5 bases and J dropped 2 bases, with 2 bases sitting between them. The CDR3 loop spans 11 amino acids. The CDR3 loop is CASSNTDTQYF. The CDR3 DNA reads TGTGCCAGCAGCAACACAGATACGCAGTATTTT.

DNA for the CDR3: TGTGCCAGCAGGGGGGTGGGGGACAGGGGCTATGGCTACACCTTC. This codes for CASRGVGDRGYGYTF. The rearrangement joins TRBV6-1 to TRBJ1-2; 10 bases are shared with TRBD1. J was trimmed by 4 bases and V by 6 bases; bases with no gene match: 8. The CDR3 totals 15 residues. The V gene's germline CDR1 is MNHNS and CDR2 SASEGT.

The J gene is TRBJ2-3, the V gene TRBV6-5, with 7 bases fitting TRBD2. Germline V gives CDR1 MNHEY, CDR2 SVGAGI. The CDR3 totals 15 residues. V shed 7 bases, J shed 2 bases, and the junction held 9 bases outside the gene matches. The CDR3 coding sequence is TGTGCCAGCATGTTTCAGGGAGGGTCCACAGATACGCAGTATTTT. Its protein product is CASMFQGGSTDTQYF.

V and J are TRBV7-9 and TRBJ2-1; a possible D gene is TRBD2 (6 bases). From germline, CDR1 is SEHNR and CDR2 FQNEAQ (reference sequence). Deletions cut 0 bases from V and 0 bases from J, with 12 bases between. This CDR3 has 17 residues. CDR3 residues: CASSLASSGSSYNEQFF. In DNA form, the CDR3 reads TGTGCCAGCAGCTTAGCCTCCAGCGGGTCCTCCTACAATGAGCAGTTCTTC.

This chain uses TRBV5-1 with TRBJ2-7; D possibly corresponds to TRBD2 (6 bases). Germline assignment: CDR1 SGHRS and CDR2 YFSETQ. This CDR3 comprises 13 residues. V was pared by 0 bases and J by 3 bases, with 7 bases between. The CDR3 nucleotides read TGCGCCAGCAGCTTGGCTAGCGACTACGAGCAGTACTTC. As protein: CASSLASDYEQYF.

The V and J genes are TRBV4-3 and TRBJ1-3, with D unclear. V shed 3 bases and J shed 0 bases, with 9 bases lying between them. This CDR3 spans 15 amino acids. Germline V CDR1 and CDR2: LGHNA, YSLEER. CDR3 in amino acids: CASSQSLSSGNTIYF. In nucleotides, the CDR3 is TGCGCCAGCAGCCAGAGCCTGAGCTCTGGAAACACCATATATTTT.

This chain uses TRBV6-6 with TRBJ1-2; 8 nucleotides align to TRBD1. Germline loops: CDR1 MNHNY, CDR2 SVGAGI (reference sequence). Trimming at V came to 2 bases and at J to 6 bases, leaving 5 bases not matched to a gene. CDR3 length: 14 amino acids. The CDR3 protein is CASSYLTGVDGYTF. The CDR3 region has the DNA TGTGCCAGCAGTTACCTGACAGGGGTAGATGGCTACACCTTC.

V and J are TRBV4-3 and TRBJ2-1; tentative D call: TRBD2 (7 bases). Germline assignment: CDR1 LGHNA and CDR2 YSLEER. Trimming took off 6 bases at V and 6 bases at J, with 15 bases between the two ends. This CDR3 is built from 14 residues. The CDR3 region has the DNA TGCGCCAGCAGTTTCGGGGGGCCCCTCAATGAGCAGTTCTTC. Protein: CASSFGGPLNEQFF.